This T cell receptor beta chain originates from a study of patients and donors after allogeneic stem cell transplantation. Via MiXCR, TCRdb re-called the RT-PCR reads, giving one row per CDR3 protein. This table holds 900,000 to 1,000,000 distinct CDR3 sequences, approximately 19% found once. Germline-derived CDR1 and CDR2 are MNHNS and SASEGT. This CDR3 is 14 amino acids long. V lost 7 bases and J lost 0, with 12 bases in between. V gene TRBV6-1 combines with J gene TRBJ1-1; D remains ambiguous. The sample consisted of blood, either unsorted or a sorted T cell fraction (not recorded which). This receptor was obtained from a human donor who was either an allogeneic HSCT recipient or a stem cell or donor lymphocyte infusion donor (not recorded which). It is not recorded whose cells these are; they may come from a transplant donor. CDR3 residues: CASTPTWVNTEAFF. In DNA form, the CDR3 reads TGTGCCAGCACGCCGACCTGGGTGAACACTGAAGCTTTCTTT.